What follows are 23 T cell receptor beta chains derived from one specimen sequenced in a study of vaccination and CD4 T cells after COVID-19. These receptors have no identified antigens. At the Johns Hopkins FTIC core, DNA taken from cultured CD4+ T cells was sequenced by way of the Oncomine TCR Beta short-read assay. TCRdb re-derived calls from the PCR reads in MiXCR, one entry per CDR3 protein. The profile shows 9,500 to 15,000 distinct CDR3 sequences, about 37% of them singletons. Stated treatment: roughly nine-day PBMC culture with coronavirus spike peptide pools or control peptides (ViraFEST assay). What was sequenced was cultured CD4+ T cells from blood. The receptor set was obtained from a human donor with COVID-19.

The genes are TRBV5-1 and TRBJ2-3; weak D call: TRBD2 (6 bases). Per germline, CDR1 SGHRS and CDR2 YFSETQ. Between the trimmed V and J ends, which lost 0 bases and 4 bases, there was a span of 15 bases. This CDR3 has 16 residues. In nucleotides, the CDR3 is TGCGCCAGCAGCTTGGGGGGGACTCACGGTGCAGATACGCAGTATTTT. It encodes CASSLGGTHGADTQYF.

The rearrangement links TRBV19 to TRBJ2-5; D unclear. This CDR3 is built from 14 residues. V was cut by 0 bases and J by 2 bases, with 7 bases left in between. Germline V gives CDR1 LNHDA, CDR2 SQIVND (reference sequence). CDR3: CASSIDQVQETQYF. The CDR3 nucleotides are TGTGCCAGTAGTATAGATCAGGTACAAGAGACCCAGTACTTC.

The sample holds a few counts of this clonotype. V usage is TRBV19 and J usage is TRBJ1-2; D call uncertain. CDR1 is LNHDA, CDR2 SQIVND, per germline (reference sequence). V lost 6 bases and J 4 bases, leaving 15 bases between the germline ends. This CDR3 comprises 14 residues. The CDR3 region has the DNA TGTGCCAGTAGGGACCCTAGGACGGTCTATGGCTACACCTTC. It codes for CASRDPRTVYGYTF.

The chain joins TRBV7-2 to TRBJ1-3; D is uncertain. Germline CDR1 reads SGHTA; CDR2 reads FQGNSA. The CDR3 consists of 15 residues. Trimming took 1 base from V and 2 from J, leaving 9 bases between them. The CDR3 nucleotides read TGTGCCAGCAGCTTAGGAGCAGAGACTGGAAACACCATATATTTT. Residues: CASSLGAETGNTIYF.

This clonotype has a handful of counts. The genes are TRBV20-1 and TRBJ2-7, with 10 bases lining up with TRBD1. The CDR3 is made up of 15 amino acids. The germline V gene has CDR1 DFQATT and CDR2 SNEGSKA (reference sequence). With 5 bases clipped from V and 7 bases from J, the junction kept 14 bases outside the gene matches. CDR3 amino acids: CSAGLTTGGLREQYF. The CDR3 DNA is TGCAGTGCTGGATTAACGACAGGGGGCCTTAGGGAGCAGTACTTC.

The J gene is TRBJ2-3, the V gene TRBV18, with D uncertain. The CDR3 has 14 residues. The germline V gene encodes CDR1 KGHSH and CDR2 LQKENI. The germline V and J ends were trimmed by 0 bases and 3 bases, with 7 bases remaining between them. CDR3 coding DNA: TGTGCCAGCTCACCACCGGAACCTACAGATACGCAGTATTTT. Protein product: CASSPPEPTDTQYF.

The chain's CDR3 is CASSFGRPPGNTEAFF. CDR3 sequence (DNA): TGTGCCAGCAGTTTTGGCAGACCTCCTGGGAACACTGAAGCTTTCTTT. This chain links TRBV27 with TRBJ1-1; D is uncertain. Looked up from germline, CDR1 is MNHEY and CDR2 is SMNVEV (reference sequence). V lost 3 bases, J lost 1 base, and 15 bases lay in between. The CDR3 length is 16 residues.

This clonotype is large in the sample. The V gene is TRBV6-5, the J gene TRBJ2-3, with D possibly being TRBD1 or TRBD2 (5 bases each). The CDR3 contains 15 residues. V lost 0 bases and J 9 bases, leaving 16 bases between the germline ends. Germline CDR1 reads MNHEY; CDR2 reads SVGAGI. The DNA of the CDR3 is TGTGCCAGCAGTTACTCAACCGCTTGGTGGGGGACGCAGTATTTT. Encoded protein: CASSYSTAWWGTQYF.

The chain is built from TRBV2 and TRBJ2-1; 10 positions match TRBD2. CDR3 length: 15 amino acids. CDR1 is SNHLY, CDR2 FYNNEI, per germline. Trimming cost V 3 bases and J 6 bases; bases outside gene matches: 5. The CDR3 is CASSDWSGGANEQFF. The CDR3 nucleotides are TGTGCCAGCAGTGATTGGAGCGGGGGGGCCAATGAGCAGTTCTTC.

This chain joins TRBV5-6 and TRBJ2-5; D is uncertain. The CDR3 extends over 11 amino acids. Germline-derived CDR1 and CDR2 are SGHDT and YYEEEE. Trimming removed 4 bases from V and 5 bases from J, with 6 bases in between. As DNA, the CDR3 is TGTGCCAGCAGCCTTAGGGAGACCCAGTACTTC. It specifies CASSLRETQYF.

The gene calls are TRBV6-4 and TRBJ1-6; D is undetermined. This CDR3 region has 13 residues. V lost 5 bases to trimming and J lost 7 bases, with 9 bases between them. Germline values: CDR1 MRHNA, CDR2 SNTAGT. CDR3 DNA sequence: TGTGCCAGCAGTTTCCGGCAGAATTCACCCCTCCACTTT. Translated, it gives CASSFRQNSPLHF.

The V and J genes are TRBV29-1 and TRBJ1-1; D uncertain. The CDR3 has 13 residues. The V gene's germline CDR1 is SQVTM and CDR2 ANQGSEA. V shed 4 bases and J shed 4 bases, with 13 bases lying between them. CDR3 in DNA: TGCAGCGTTGGATCCCCGTCGGCCACTGAAGCTTTCTTT. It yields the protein CSVGSPSATEAFF.

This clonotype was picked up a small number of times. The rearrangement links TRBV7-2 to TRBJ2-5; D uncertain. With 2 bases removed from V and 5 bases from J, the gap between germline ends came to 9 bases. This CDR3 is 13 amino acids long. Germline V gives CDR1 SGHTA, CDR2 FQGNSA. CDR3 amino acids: CASSLSVWETQYF. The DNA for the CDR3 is TGTGCCAGCAGCTTATCGGTGTGGGAGACCCAGTACTTC.

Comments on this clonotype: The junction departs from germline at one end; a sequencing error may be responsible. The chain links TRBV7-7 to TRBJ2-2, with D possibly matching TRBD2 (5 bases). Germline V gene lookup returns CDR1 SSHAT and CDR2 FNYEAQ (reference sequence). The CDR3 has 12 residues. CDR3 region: CASSFRGGELFF. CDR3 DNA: TGTGCTAGCAGCTTTCGGGGCGGGGAGCTGTTTTTT.

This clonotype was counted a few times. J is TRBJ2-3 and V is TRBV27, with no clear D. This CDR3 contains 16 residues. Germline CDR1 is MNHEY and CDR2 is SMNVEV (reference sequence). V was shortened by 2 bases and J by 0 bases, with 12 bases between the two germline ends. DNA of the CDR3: TGTGCCAGCAGTTTAGGCGGCAGCCGTAGCACAGATACGCAGTATTTT. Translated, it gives CASSLGGSRSTDTQYF.

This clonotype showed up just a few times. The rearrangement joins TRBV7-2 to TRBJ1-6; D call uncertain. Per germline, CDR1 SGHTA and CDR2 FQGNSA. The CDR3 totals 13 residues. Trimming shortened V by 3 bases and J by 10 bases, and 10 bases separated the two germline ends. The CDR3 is CASSFGFGSPLHF. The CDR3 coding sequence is TGTGCCAGCAGCTTCGGGTTTGGGTCACCCCTCCACTTT. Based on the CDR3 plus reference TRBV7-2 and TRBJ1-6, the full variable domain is GAGVSQSPSNKVTEKGKDVELRCDPISGHTALYWYRQSLGQGLEFLIYFQGNSAPDKSGLPSDRFSAERTGGSVSTLTIQRTQQEDSAVYLCASSFGFGSPLHFGNGTRLTVT.

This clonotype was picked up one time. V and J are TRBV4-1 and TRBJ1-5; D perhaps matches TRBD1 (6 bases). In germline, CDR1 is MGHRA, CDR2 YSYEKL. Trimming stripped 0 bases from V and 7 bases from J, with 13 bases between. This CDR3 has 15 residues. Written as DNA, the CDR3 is TGCGCCAGCAGCCAAGATACAGGGTTGTACCAGCCCCAGCATTTT. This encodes CASSQDTGLYQPQHF.

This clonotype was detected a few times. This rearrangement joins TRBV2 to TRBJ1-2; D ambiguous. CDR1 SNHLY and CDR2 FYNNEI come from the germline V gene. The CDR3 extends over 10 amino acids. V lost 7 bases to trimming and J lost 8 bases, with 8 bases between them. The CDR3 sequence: CASTREGYTF. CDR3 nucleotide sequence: TGTGCCAGCACTAGGGAAGGCTACACCTTC.

The CDR3 reads CSASQQGVEQYF. The CDR3 DNA sequence: TGCAGTGCTAGCCAACAGGGGGTCGAGCAGTACTTC. This chain connects TRBV20-1 to TRBJ2-7; 8 nucleotides match TRBD1. Germline V lookup: CDR1 DFQATT, CDR2 SNEGSKA (reference sequence). The CDR3 contains 12 residues. V was clipped by 3 bases and J by 6 bases; unmatched bases: 4.

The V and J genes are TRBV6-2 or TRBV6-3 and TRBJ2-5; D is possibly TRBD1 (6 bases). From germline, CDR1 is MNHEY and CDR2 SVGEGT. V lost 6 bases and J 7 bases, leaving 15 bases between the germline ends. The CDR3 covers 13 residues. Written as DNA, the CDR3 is TGTGCCAGCAGACCCAGGGGCCCGGGGACCCAGTACTTC. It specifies CASRPRGPGTQYF.

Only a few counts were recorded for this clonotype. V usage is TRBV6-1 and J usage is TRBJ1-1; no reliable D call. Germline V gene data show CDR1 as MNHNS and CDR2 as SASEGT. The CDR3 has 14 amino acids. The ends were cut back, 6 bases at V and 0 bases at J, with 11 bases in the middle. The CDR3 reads CASRKTSMNTEAFF. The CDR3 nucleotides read TGTGCCAGCAGAAAAACCAGCATGAACACTGAAGCTTTCTTT.

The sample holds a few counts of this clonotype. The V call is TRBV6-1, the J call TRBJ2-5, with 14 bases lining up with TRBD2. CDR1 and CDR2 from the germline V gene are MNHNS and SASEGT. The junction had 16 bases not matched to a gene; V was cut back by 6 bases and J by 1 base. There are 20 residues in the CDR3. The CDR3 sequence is CASSLRTSGGYPPSQETQYF. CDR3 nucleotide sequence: TGTGCCAGCAGCCTAAGGACTAGCGGGGGGTACCCCCCCTCCCAAGAGACCCAGTACTTC.

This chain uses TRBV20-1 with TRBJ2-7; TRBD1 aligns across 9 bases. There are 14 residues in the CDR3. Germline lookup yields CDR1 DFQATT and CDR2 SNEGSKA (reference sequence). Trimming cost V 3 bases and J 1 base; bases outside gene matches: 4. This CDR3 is CSASRDRASYEQYF. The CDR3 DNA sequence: TGCAGTGCTAGCCGGGACAGGGCTTCCTACGAGCAGTACTTC.